The present T cell receptor beta chain was sequenced within a study of T cell repertoires in cytomegalovirus infection. Overall study context: Indications came from public TCR beta signatures; they pointed to CMV infection and to a matching HLA type.

A single record per CDR3 protein comes from TCRdb applying MiXCR to the reads. In the table there are roughly 760,000 distinct CDR3 sequences, 35% to 45% of which are singletons. Sequenced sample: PBMCs. The source is a human donor in good health (CMV status not recorded). Some clones in this sample may be carry-over from other donors' samples.

Written as DNA, the CDR3 is TGTGCCAGCAGCGCCCCCAGGGTTGGCTACACCTTC. Protein sequence: CASSAPRVGYTF. The chain has TRBV7-2 and TRBJ1-2, with a weak D call TRBD1 (5 bases). V lost 5 bases, J lost 7 bases, and 11 bases lay in between. CDR3 length: 12 amino acids. The germline CDR1 and CDR2 sequences are SGHTA and FQGNSA.